This TCR beta chain came from a study of blood T cell repertoires in COVID-19. Study as a whole: The study drew acute and convalescent COVID-19 samples from the United States, Italy and Spain.

Clones were sequenced by immunoSEQ multiplex PCR, and TCRdb holds only the in-frame ones, with some missing. This table holds approximately 170,000 clones, approximately 82% found once. CDR3 length: 13 amino acids. The germline gives CDR1 SEHNR, CDR2 FQNEAQ (reference sequence). Losses at the gene ends were 3 bases for V and 6 bases for J; bases not matched to a gene: 4. V and J are TRBV7-9 and TRBJ1-2, with 7 bases that match TRBD1. The specimen sequenced was peripheral blood. This clonotype originated in a man in his 70s who had recovered from COVID-19. The CDR3 region has the DNA TGTGCCAGCAGCTTGCAGGGGGTTGATGGCTACACCTTC. Its protein product is CASSLQGVDGYTF.